This TCR beta chain was sequenced in a study of T cell changes during pregnancy in multiple sclerosis. Profiled with immunoSEQ multiplex PCR; TCRdb holds only in-frame clones, not every one. Of fewer than 85,000 clones in the sample, approximately 90% were seen once. The CDR3 extends over 13 amino acids. Germline V gives CDR1 MNHNS, CDR2 SASEGT. The V and J ends lost 3 bases and 9 bases respectively, with 12 bases between them. The genes are TRBV6-1 and TRBJ2-1; perhaps TRBD2 as D (5 bases). The clonotype originates from a female donor in good health, enrolled as a control in a pregnancy study. The material sequenced was peripheral blood, taken in the first trimester of pregnancy. The chain's CDR3 is CASSDQLRGEQFF. The CDR3 DNA follows: TGTGCCAGCAGTGACCAACTTCGGGGTGAGCAGTTCTTC.